The 27 T cell receptor beta chains presented below share a single source sample, sequenced in a study of CD8+CD57+ T cells in acquired aplastic anemia. According to the study, genomic DNA was the template for TCR beta VDJ and CDR3 profiling. TCRdb re-derived calls from the reads in MiXCR, one entry per CDR3 protein. Altogether about 220,000 distinct CDR3 sequences are present, about 37% being singletons, with the ten largest covering roughly 1.1%. Sequenced input: sorted CD4+, CD8+, or CD8+CD57+ T cells (not recorded which) from PBMCs. The receptor source for this set is a human donor in good health, serving as a control.

This clonotype came up many times. V gene TRBV20-1 combines with J gene TRBJ1-6, with TRBD1 identical over 9 bases. This CDR3 has 16 amino acids. CDR1 DFQATT and CDR2 SNEGSKA come from the germline V gene (reference sequence). J was trimmed by 8 bases and V by 4 bases; bases with no gene match: 12. For the CDR3, the DNA is TGCAGTGCTAACAAAATGGGGGGACAGGGTCATTCACCCCTCCACTTT. As protein: CSANKMGGQGHSPLHF.

This clonotype has ten or more counts. This sequence joins TRBV19 and TRBJ1-2; 7 bases agree with TRBD1. Per the germline V gene, CDR1 is LNHDA and CDR2 is SQIVND (reference sequence). This CDR3 is built from 15 residues. With 7 bases clipped from V and 4 bases from J, the junction kept 12 bases outside the gene matches. Here the CDR3 DNA reads TGTGCCAGTATTCGATCCATGCGGGACAGCTATGGCTACACCTTC. This translates into CASIRSMRDSYGYTF.

Details on this clonotype: This could be a read error, since a much larger clone is one nucleotide away. V usage is TRBV5-6 and J usage is TRBJ1-6; 8 nucleotides align to TRBD1. From germline, CDR1 is SGHDT and CDR2 YYEEEE. This CDR3 spans 17 amino acids. Trimming removed 4 bases from V and 6 bases from J; junction bases left unmatched: 12. CDR3 sequence reads: CASSSTDREVGNSPLHF. CDR3 coding DNA: TGTGCCAGCAGCAGTACGGACAGGGAAGTTGGTAATTCACCCCTCCACTTT.

This clonotype appeared a single time. This chain links TRBV5-1 with TRBJ2-7; TRBD2 agrees at 7 bases. V gave up 0 bases and J gave up 6 bases; unmatched junction bases: 12. The CDR3 runs 16 residues. Looked up from germline, CDR1 is SGHRS and CDR2 is YFSETQ. The DNA of the CDR3 is TGCGCCAGCAGCTTGGGACCCAGCGGGGCCCTCTGCGAGCAGTACTTC. It specifies CASSLGPSGALCEQYF.

In its sample, this clonotype was seen a few times. This CDR3 reads CSARDSNTQSQRLFF. The CDR3 DNA reads TGCAGTGCTAGAGATTCTAATACCCAATCTCAAAGACTGTTTTTT. This chain joins TRBV20-1 and TRBJ1-4; D gene ambiguous. V lost 0 bases, J lost 13 bases, and 21 bases lay in between. The CDR3 is 15 amino acids. Germline CDR1 DFQATT, CDR2 SNEGSKA (reference sequence).

The rearrangement uses TRBV25-1 and TRBJ1-1, with D possibly being TRBD1 (5 bases). CDR3 length: 15 residues. Trimming cost V 4 bases and J 2 bases, with 14 bases left between them. Germline V gene lookup returns CDR1 MGHDK and CDR2 SYGVNS. The CDR3 bases are TGTGCCAGCAGTGCATACGGGACTGTCAACACTGAAGCTTTCTTT. It specifies CASSAYGTVNTEAFF.

This clonotype was observed at least ten times. The chain is built from TRBV2 and TRBJ1-6; D is perhaps TRBD1 (5 bases). Germline V gene sequence: CDR1 SNHLY, CDR2 FYNNEI. Trimming shortened V by 5 bases and J by 9 bases, and 14 bases separated the two germline ends. The CDR3 covers 14 residues. CDR3 protein: CASSLEGGGSPLHF. The CDR3 DNA follows: TGTGCCAGCAGTCTGGAGGGCGGGGGTTCACCCCTCCACTTT.

The J gene is TRBJ2-1, the V gene TRBV5-1, with a tentative D call TRBD2 (5 bases). CDR3 length: 15 amino acids. Looked up from germline, CDR1 is SGHRS and CDR2 is YFSETQ. V was pared by 0 bases and J by 0 bases, with 7 bases between. In nucleotides, the CDR3 is TGCGCCAGCAGCTTGGGGGAGAGCTCCTACAATGAGCAGTTCTTC. Amino acids: CASSLGESSYNEQFF.

The chain uses TRBV6-1 and TRBJ1-3, with D uncertain. V was cut by 2 bases and J by 3 bases, with 14 bases left in between. Looked up from germline, CDR1 is MNHNS and CDR2 is SASEGT. This CDR3 is 16 amino acids long. CDR3 nucleotide sequence: TGTGCCAGCAGTGAACTTCCGGGAACTTTTGGAAACACCATATATTTT. Protein product: CASSELPGTFGNTIYF.

The V gene is TRBV20-1, the J gene TRBJ2-1, with TRBD1 as a possible D gene (7 bases). Deletions cut 3 bases from V and 2 bases from J, with 11 bases between. Germline V lookup: CDR1 DFQATT, CDR2 SNEGSKA (reference sequence). The CDR3 spans 14 residues. The CDR3 here is CSASQGGPYNEQFF. The CDR3, as DNA: TGCAGTGCTAGTCAGGGGGGACCCTACAATGAGCAGTTCTTC.

This sequence joins TRBV15 and TRBJ2-1; 10 bases match TRBD1. Trimming removed 3 bases from V and 4 bases from J; junction bases left unmatched: 0. Germline CDR1 is LNHNV and CDR2 is YYDKDF (reference sequence). The CDR3 is 14 residues long. CDR3 in amino acids: CATSRDRGYNEQFF. The CDR3 DNA sequence: TGTGCCACCAGCAGGGACAGGGGGTACAATGAGCAGTTCTTC.

This clonotype was seen repeatedly, ten times or more. V usage is TRBV5-1 and J usage is TRBJ2-7; the D gene is possibly TRBD1 (6 bases). The V end was cut by 4 bases, the J end by 0 bases, with 14 bases between. This CDR3 has 15 amino acids. Germline-derived CDR1 and CDR2 are SGHRS and YFSETQ. CDR3 sequence: CASSVGQPSSYEQYF. CDR3 nucleotides: TGCGCCAGCAGCGTAGGACAGCCGAGCTCCTACGAGCAGTACTTC.

As concerns this clonotype: One end of the junction fails to match germline, which may point to a read error. V gene TRBV7-2 combines with J gene TRBJ1-4; D is undetermined. CDR3 length: 14 amino acids. Germline CDR1 and CDR2: SGHTA and FQGNSA. The CDR3 region is CASSGWQTSEKLFF. The CDR3 DNA sequence: TGTGCCAGCAGCGGTTGGCAGACTAGTGAAAAACTGTTTTTT. Looking up the rest from reference TRBV7-2 and TRBJ1-4 gives the full variable domain: GAGVSQSPSNKVTEKGKDVELRCDPISGHTALYWYRQSLGQGLEFLIYFQGNSAPDKSGLPSDRFSAERTGGSVSTLTIQRTQQEDSAVYLCASSGWQTSEKLFFGSGTQLSVL.

In its sample, this clonotype was seen a few times. Compared with germline, one end of the junction differs, possibly owing to a read error. The chain has TRBV10-3 and TRBJ1-1, with D tentatively TRBD1 (5 bases). Germline V gene data show CDR1 as ENHRY and CDR2 as SYGVKD. The CDR3 has 14 amino acids. The DNA of the CDR3 is TGTGCCAGCAGTACCAGTGGGGGATACTCTGAAGCTTTCTTT. Its translation: CASSTSGGYSEAFF.

The chain has TRBV7-9 and TRBJ1-2; D ambiguous. Germline loops: CDR1 SEHNR, CDR2 FQNEAQ (reference sequence). This CDR3 has 11 residues. Trimming stripped 1 base from V and 13 bases from J, with 10 bases between. The CDR3 region is CASSLDPPTTF. The CDR3 DNA reads TGTGCCAGCAGCTTAGACCCGCCAACCACCTTC.

This clonotype occurred many times. The gene calls are TRBV5-1 and TRBJ1-2, with D unresolved. Germline V gene data show CDR1 as SGHRS and CDR2 as YFSETQ. V lost 3 bases and J 4 bases, leaving 13 bases between the germline ends. This CDR3 is 14 amino acids long. The CDR3 DNA follows: TGCGCCAGCAGCTCGGGCAGCGAGAGCTATGGCTACACCTTC. It yields the protein CASSSGSESYGYTF.

The V gene is TRBV27, the J gene TRBJ2-1; 8 bases map to TRBD2. V trimming: 2 bases; J trimming: 4 bases; junction bases outside the gene matches: 4. The CDR3 is 15 residues long. Germline V CDR1 and CDR2: MNHEY, SMNVEV (reference sequence). CDR3 loop: CASSLPSGRYNEQFF. CDR3 coding DNA: TGTGCCAGCAGTTTACCGAGCGGGAGATACAATGAGCAGTTCTTC.

As regards this clonotype: A much larger clone is a single base away; this may be a read error. The chain joins TRBV2 to TRBJ1-6; 9 nucleotides line up with TRBD1. This CDR3 spans 15 amino acids. Germline V gives CDR1 SNHLY, CDR2 FYNNEI. The CDR3 nucleotides are TGCGCCAGCAGCCACCCGACAGGGGGAAATTTACCCCTCCACTTT. Translation: CASSHPTGGNLPLHF. Complete variable domain (other parts from reference TRBV2 and TRBJ1-6): EPEVTQTPSHQVTQMGQEVILRCVPISNHLYFYWYRQILGQKVEFLVSFYNNEISEKSEIFDDQFSVERPDGSNFTLKIRSTKLEDSAMYFCASSHPTGGNLPLHFGNGTRLTVT.

Comment on this clonotype: Germline and junction disagree at one end, which may indicate a read error. This chain connects TRBV7-8 to TRBJ2-7, with TRBD2 matching 8 bases. This CDR3 contains 15 residues. The germline V gene has CDR1 SGHVS and CDR2 FQNEAQ. The CDR3 region has the DNA TGTGTCAGCGTCAGAAGAGCGGGAGTCGACTCCTTAGGGTACTTC. Translated, it gives CVSVRRAGVDSLGYF.

The chain recombines TRBV9 with TRBJ2-5, with D possibly being TRBD2 (5 bases). The germline V gene has CDR1 SGDLS and CDR2 YYNGEE. The CDR3 totals 14 residues. Trimming took 0 bases from V and 0 from J, leaving 6 bases between them. CDR3 nucleotides: TGTGCCAGCAGCGTAGCGGGGAACCAAGAGACCCAGTACTTC. Translating it yields CASSVAGNQETQYF.

The rearrangement uses TRBV10-3 and TRBJ2-4; 9 bases fit TRBD2. Per germline, CDR1 ENHRY and CDR2 SYGVKD. This CDR3 contains 13 residues. With 6 bases clipped from V and 4 bases from J, the junction kept 1 base outside the gene matches. The CDR3: CAIRTSGKNIQYF. The CDR3 nucleotides read TGTGCCATCAGAACTAGCGGGAAAAACATTCAGTACTTC.

This clonotype was seen at least ten times. This may stem from a read error, because a much larger clone lies one nucleotide away. J is TRBJ1-6 and V is TRBV2, with TRBD1 as a possible D gene (5 bases). The V gene's germline CDR1 is SNHLY and CDR2 FYNNEI. This CDR3 region has 13 residues. CDR3 sequence reads: CTSTRDGKSPLHF. CDR3 DNA: TGTACCAGCACCCGGGACGGCAAATCACCCCTCCACTTT.

This clonotype was recorded at least ten times. The J gene is TRBJ2-7, the V gene TRBV20-1; weak D call: TRBD2 (5 bases). Germline V gene lookup returns CDR1 DFQATT and CDR2 SNEGSKA (reference sequence). V dropped 6 bases and J dropped 6 bases, with 15 bases sitting between them. The CDR3 has 12 amino acids. The CDR3 loop reads CSAPGPSGEQYF. The CDR3 DNA reads as TGCAGTGCGCCTGGGCCGAGCGGCGAGCAGTACTTC.

This clonotype was recorded many times. This chain joins TRBV7-8 and TRBJ1-3, with D tentatively TRBD1 (5 bases). Germline-derived CDR1 and CDR2 are SGHVS and FQNEAQ. V was trimmed by 0 bases and J by 2 bases, leaving 11 bases between them. The CDR3 extends over 16 amino acids. The CDR3 DNA reads TGTGCCAGCAGCTTAGCCAGCGGGGCAGCTGGAAACACCATATATTTT. Translating it yields CASSLASGAAGNTIYF.

This clonotype was seen a handful of times. The chain recombines TRBV6-1 with TRBJ2-2, with 9 bases matching TRBD1. Germline lookup yields CDR1 MNHNS and CDR2 SASEGT. The V segment lost 5 bases and the J segment 6 bases; nucleotides outside the gene matches: 13. This CDR3 has 17 residues. The CDR3 spells CASSPPLGTGTSGELFF. The CDR3 nucleotides read TGTGCCAGCAGTCCACCGCTCGGGACAGGGACCTCCGGGGAGCTGTTTTTT.

This clonotype was counted between two and nine times. This sequence joins TRBV30 and TRBJ2-3; 7 positions agree with TRBD2. The CDR3 is made up of 13 amino acids. Per germline, CDR1 GTSNPN and CDR2 SVGIG (reference sequence). Here the CDR3 DNA reads TGTGCTGGGAGCGGGGCGAGCACAGATACGCAGTATTTT. This translates into CAGSGASTDTQYF.

This clonotype occurred many times. The J gene is TRBJ2-1, the V gene TRBV5-1; 13 bases match TRBD2. The CDR3 runs 14 residues. Germline V gene sequence: CDR1 SGHRS, CDR2 YFSETQ. After removal of 2 bases from V and 8 bases from J, the junction contained 1 base not matched to a gene. The CDR3 DNA sequence: TGCGCCAGCAGCTTAGGACTAGCGGGAGATGAGCAGTTCTTC. Amino acid sequence: CASSLGLAGDEQFF.